This T cell receptor (beta chain) was sequenced during a study of blood T cell repertoires in COVID-19. Study at large: The United States, Italy and Spain provided the acute and convalescent COVID-19 samples. T cells, B-cell-depleted T cells, or PBMCs supplied cDNA or gDNA.

In the authors' methods: Quantification of nucleated cells was approximated via reference gene primer amplification. TCRdb's table, derived via immunoSEQ multiplex PCR, lists solely in-frame clones and lacks some. For V, J and clone size, that table is used; D and trimming come from the DNA. The table lists hundreds of thousands of clones, about 83% of them singletons. The length of the CDR3 is 16 residues. J gave up 4 bases and V 5 bases, and 12 bases lay outside the gene matches. CDR1 SEHNR and CDR2 FQNEAQ come from the germline V gene (reference sequence). This clonotype was sampled from a man aged 55 to 69 who had recovered from COVID-19. The chain employs TRBV7-9 and TRBJ2-7; 9 positions match TRBD2. Source material: peripheral blood. CDR3 sequence (DNA): TGTGCCAGCAGCCAACCAGGACTAGCGAGAGATTACGAGCAGTACTTC. As protein: CASSQPGLARDYEQYF.